This TCR beta chain was recovered during a study of tumor-infiltrating lymphocytes in primary liver carcinoma. Study outcomes and limitations: Significantly larger top-250-clone fractions were found in tumors than in blood (p = 0.039).

Germline lookup yields CDR1 PRHDT and CDR2 FYEKMQ (reference sequence). This CDR3 has 14 amino acids. Blood RNA originated from unsorted whole blood, with germline DNA additionally extracted. It was before surgery that approximately 4 milliliters of peripheral blood were collected. The authors made TCR beta cDNA from around 500 ng total RNA with a constant-region primer. Sequencing libraries for TCR beta derived from three nested multiplex PCR rounds that used slightly modified ARM-PCR. Amplification in the first two PCR rounds was performed using TRBV1-TRBV30 forward primers and a C-beta reverse primer for approximately 10 cycles each. TCRdb re-called the multiplex PCR reads with MiXCR, one entry per CDR3 protein. The table includes 250,000 to 350,000 distinct CDR3 sequences, approximately 58% detected once. With respect to this clonotype: Its antigen is undetermined. Its ends do not fully match the called genes, so a read error is possible.

The sample comprised peripheral blood. The chain is built from TRBV13 and TRBJ2-3, with D perhaps TRBD1 (5 bases). The clonotype originates from a woman in her 30s with primary liver carcinoma and hepatitis B virus infection. In DNA form, the CDR3 reads TGTGCCAGCAGCATGGGGCCAAGCAGAGATACGCAGTATTTT. It codes for CASSMGPSRDTQYF.